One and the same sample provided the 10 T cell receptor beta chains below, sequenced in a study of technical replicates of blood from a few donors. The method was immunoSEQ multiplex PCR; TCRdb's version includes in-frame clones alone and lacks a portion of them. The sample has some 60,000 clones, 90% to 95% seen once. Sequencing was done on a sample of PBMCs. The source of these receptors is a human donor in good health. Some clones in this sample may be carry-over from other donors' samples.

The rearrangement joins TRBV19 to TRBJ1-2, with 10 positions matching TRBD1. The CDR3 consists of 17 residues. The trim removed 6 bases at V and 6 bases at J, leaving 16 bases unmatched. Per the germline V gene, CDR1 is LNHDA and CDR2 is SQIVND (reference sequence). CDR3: CASSKHGRTGGTDGYTF. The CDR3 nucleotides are TGTGCCAGTAGCAAACACGGACGGACAGGGGGAACAGATGGCTACACCTTC.

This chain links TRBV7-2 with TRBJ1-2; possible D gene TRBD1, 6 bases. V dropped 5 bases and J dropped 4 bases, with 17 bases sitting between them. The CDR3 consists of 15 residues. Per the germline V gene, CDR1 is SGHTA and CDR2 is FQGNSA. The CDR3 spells CASSPRDTASYGYTF. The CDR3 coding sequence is TGTGCCAGCAGCCCCCGGGACACAGCTAGCTATGGCTACACCTTC.

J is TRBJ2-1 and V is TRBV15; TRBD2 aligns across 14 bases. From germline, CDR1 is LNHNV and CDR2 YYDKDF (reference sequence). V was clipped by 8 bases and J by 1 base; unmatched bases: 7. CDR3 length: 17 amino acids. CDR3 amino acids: CATEPGLAGGSYNEQFF. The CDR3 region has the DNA TGTGCCACCGAACCAGGACTAGCGGGAGGTTCCTACAATGAGCAGTTCTTC.

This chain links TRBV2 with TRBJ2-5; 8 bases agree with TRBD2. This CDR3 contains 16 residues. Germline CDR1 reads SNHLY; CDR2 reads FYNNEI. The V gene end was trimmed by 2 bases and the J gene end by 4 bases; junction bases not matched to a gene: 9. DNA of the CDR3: TGTGCCAGCAGTGAAAACTGGTCTAGCGGGCGAGAGACCCAGTACTTC. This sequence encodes CASSENWSSGRETQYF. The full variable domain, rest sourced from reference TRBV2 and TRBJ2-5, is EPEVTQTPSHQVTQMGQEVILRCVPISNHLYFYWYRQILGQKVEFLVSFYNNEISEKSEIFDDQFSVERPDGSNFTLKIRSTKLEDSAMYFCASSENWSSGRETQYFGPGTRLLVL.

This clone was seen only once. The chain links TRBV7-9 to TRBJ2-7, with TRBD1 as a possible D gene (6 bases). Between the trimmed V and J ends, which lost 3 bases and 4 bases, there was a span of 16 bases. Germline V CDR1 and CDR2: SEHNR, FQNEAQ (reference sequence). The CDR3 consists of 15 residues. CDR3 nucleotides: TGTGCCAGCAGCTTCAAACCCGGACAGCCGTACGAGCAGTACTTC. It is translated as CASSFKPGQPYEQYF.

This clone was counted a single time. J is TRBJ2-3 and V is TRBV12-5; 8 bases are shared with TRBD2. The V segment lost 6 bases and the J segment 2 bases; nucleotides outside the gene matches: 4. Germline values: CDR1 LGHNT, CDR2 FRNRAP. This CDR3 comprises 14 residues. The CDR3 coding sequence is TGTGCTAGTGGCCGCGGGGGGCCCACAGATACGCAGTATTTT. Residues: CASGRGGPTDTQYF.

The CDR3 DNA reads as TGTGCCAGCAGTTACGGGAGGGACCGACAAGAGACCCAGTACTTC. Translation gives CASSYGRDRQETQYF. This chain uses TRBV6-6 with TRBJ2-5; 7 bases align to TRBD2. There are 15 residues in the CDR3. Germline CDR1 and CDR2: MNHNY and SVGAGI (reference sequence). Germline trimming cut 2 bases from V and 2 bases from J; bases unmatched to any gene: 5.

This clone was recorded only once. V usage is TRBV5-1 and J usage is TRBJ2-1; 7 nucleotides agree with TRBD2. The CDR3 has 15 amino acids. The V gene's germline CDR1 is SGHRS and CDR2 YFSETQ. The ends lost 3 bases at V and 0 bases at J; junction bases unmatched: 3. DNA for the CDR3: TGCGCCAGCAGCTCCGGGGGGAGCTCCTACAATGAGCAGTTCTTC. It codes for CASSSGGSSYNEQFF.

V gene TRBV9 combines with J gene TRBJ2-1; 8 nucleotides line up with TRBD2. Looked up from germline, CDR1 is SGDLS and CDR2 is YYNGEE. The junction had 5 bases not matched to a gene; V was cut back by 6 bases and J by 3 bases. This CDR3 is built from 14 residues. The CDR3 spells CASNPGGDYNEQFF. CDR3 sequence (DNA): TGTGCCAGCAACCCGGGGGGGGACTACAATGAGCAGTTCTTC.

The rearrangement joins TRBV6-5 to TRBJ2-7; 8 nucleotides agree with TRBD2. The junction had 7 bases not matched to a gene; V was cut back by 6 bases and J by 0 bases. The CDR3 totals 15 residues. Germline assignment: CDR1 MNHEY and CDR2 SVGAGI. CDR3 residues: CASSRSGTSSYEQYF. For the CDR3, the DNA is TGTGCCAGCAGCCGATCCGGGACTAGCTCCTACGAGCAGTACTTC.